Following are 29 T cell receptor beta chains from one sample sequenced in a study of spatial heterogeneity in lung cancer (dated by TCRdb to between 2018 and 2020). Here is what the overall study found, with its caveats: A correlation was observed between the number of expanded intratumoral alpha and beta TCRs and the tumor nonsynonymous mutation count.

Their specific antigens are unknown. The label giving this sample's time point can be read as: sample taken at primary tumor resection. The method was 5' RACE. The data were produced on a NextSeq 500. In-frame beta chains were kept once TCRdb had trimmed the public reads at Q25 with fastp and called clones with MiXCR. Each entry merges the rows of one CDR3 protein and shows their most common DNA and genes. The sample table shows over 10,000 distinct CDR3 sequences, and 5% to 6% are seen once. Together, the top ten hold roughly 11% of the sample. The starting material was lung tumor tissue, obtained at surgery. These receptors all come from a female donor with early-stage non-small cell lung cancer.

This clonotype was counted at least ten times. The genes are TRBV10-3 and TRBJ2-7; TRBD1 matches 9 bases. V was pared by 3 bases and J by 3 bases, with 6 bases of the junction left unmatched. Germline V CDR1 and CDR2: ENHRY, SYGVKD. CDR3 length: 15 residues. The CDR3 here is CAISDKGQGGYEQYF. The CDR3 coding sequence is TGTGCCATCAGTGATAAGGGACAGGGTGGCTACGAGCAGTACTTC.

This clonotype occurred many times. The rearrangement links TRBV7-9 to TRBJ2-3, with D maybe TRBD2 (5 bases). Germline CDR1 is SEHNR and CDR2 is FQNEAQ (reference sequence). The CDR3 sequence is 15 residues long. Trimming left V 4 bases short and J 1 base short, with 12 bases between. CDR3 in DNA: TGTGCCAGCAGCTCTTGGCTAGCCGGCACAGATACGCAGTATTTT. Translation: CASSSWLAGTDTQYF. The full variable domain, with the rest looked up from reference TRBV7-9 and TRBJ2-3, is DTGVSQNPRHKITKRGQNVTFRCDPISEHNRLYWYRQTLGQGPEFLTYFQNEAQLEKSRLLSDRFSAERPKGSFSTLEIQRTEQGDSAMYLCASSSWLAGTDTQYFGPGTRLTVL.

This clonotype turned up a few times. The chain links TRBV6-2 or TRBV6-3 to TRBJ1-6; 7 bases fit TRBD1. The trim removed 6 bases at V and 10 bases at J, leaving 9 bases unmatched. The length of the CDR3 is 14 residues. The germline gives CDR1 MNHEY, CDR2 SVGEGT. CDR3 loop: CASSPPEGASPLHF. Here the CDR3 DNA reads TGTGCCAGCAGCCCACCCGAGGGGGCCTCACCCCTCCACTTT.

This clonotype has a count of ten or more. Germline is not matched at one junction end, which may reflect a read error. This chain uses TRBV6-5 with TRBJ2-1; D is unclear. Germline CDR1 is MNHEY and CDR2 is SVGAGI. This CDR3 is built from 12 residues. CDR3 amino acids: CASSRSNNEQFF. The DNA of the CDR3 is TGTGCCAGCAGCCGCTCCAACAATGAGCAGTTCTTC.

This clonotype was counted ten times or more. The chain joins TRBV7-8 to TRBJ1-5; D might be TRBD1 (5 bases). The CDR3 runs to 14 residues. The V and J ends lost 5 bases and 4 bases respectively, with 12 bases between them. The germline V gene has CDR1 SGHVS and CDR2 FQNEAQ. CDR3 amino acids: CASSPLTANQPQHF. CDR3 nucleotide sequence: TGTGCCAGCAGCCCTTTGACAGCAAATCAGCCCCAGCATTTT.

This clonotype was counted ten times or more. The chain joins TRBV27 to TRBJ1-2; D is possibly TRBD1 (5 bases). This CDR3 comprises 15 residues. The germline V gene has CDR1 MNHEY and CDR2 SMNVEV (reference sequence). V was clipped by 5 bases and J by 6 bases, with 19 bases between them. CDR3 amino acids: CASSLGAPWADGYTF. The DNA of the CDR3 is TGTGCCAGCAGTCTTGGGGCGCCGTGGGCGGATGGCTACACCTTC.

This clonotype was recorded at least ten times. This rearrangement joins TRBV2 to TRBJ1-4, with TRBD1 as a possible D gene (5 bases). The CDR3 contains 14 residues. Trimming removed 6 bases at V and 8 bases at J, with 16 bases between. From germline, CDR1 is SNHLY and CDR2 FYNNEI. The CDR3 region is CASREGRGFEKLFF. The CDR3 DNA sequence: TGTGCCAGCAGGGAGGGGCGAGGTTTCGAAAAACTGTTTTTT.

This clonotype was counted many times. The chain joins TRBV11-2 to TRBJ2-1; D possibly matches TRBD1 or TRBD2 (5 bases each). V was shortened by 4 bases and J by 3 bases, with 16 bases between the two germline ends. From germline, CDR1 is SGHAT and CDR2 FQNNGV. This CDR3 contains 16 residues. CDR3 DNA sequence: TGTGCCAGCAGCTCCGAGACGGGACGGATCTACAATGAGCAGTTCTTC. This gives the protein CASSSETGRIYNEQFF.

This clonotype is classed as medium-sized (0.01 to 0.1%). The V and J genes are TRBV28 and TRBJ2-3; 7 nucleotides align to TRBD2. The germline V gene encodes CDR1 MDHEN and CDR2 SYDVKM. Germline trimming cut 5 bases from V and 0 bases from J; bases unmatched to any gene: 14. The CDR3 runs to 18 residues. CDR3: CASSDLRLADPSTDTQYF. CDR3 nucleotide sequence: TGTGCCAGCAGTGACCTGAGACTAGCAGACCCTAGCACAGATACGCAGTATTTT.

This clonotype has ten or more counts. The chain links TRBV7-9 to TRBJ2-5; the match to TRBD1 covers 8 bases. The CDR3 contains 14 residues. In germline, CDR1 is SEHNR, CDR2 FQNEAQ (reference sequence). Trimming took 5 bases from V and 4 from J; bases not matched to a gene: 6. The CDR3: CASSESDRGETQYF. Here the CDR3 DNA reads TGTGCCAGCAGCGAGTCCGACAGGGGAGAGACCCAGTACTTC.

This clonotype was picked up many times. This chain links TRBV5-1 with TRBJ2-4; D possibly corresponds to TRBD1 (6 bases). The germline CDR1 and CDR2 sequences are SGHRS and YFSETQ. The CDR3 has 17 amino acids. Trimming removed 1 base at V and 4 bases at J, with 18 bases between. The CDR3 reads CASSLPPGTGPKNIQYF. The CDR3 DNA follows: TGCGCCAGCAGCTTGCCCCCCGGCACAGGGCCTAAAAACATTCAGTACTTC.

This clonotype is classed as medium-sized. This chain links TRBV12-3 or TRBV12-4 with TRBJ1-2, with 8 bases identical to TRBD1. Trimming at V came to 4 bases and at J to 6 bases, leaving 7 bases not matched to a gene. This CDR3 is 14 amino acids long. The CDR3 loop reads CASSSDRVNDGYTF. For the CDR3, the DNA is TGTGCCAGCAGTTCGGACAGGGTTAATGATGGCTACACCTTC.

Judged by abundance, this clonotype is medium-sized. The CDR3 spells CASREPGFYGYTF. The CDR3 nucleotides read TGTGCCAGCAGGGAGCCAGGGTTCTATGGCTACACCTTC. This chain links TRBV12-3 or TRBV12-4 with TRBJ1-2, with D possibly matching TRBD1 (5 bases). CDR3 length: 13 amino acids. The V end was cut by 6 bases, the J end by 4 bases, with 12 bases between.

This clonotype was seen repeatedly, ten times or more. This chain links TRBV20-1 with TRBJ1-4; TRBD1 matches 7 bases. The CDR3 runs 14 residues. Germline V lookup: CDR1 DFQATT, CDR2 SNEGSKA (reference sequence). The trim removed 3 bases at V and 5 bases at J, leaving 6 bases unmatched. The CDR3, as DNA: TGCAGTGCTAGGTTGACAGGGTGGAATGAAAAACTGTTTTTT. Its protein is CSARLTGWNEKLFF.

This clonotype appeared many times. The chain uses TRBV12-3 or TRBV12-4 and TRBJ1-3; D gene ambiguous. The CDR3 is 15 amino acids. Trimming stripped 2 bases from V and 1 base from J, with 9 bases between. CDR3 region: CASSLSSSSGNTIYF. In nucleotides, the CDR3 is TGTGCCAGCAGTTTATCCTCTTCGTCTGGAAACACCATATATTTT.

Ten or more counts support this clonotype. The J gene is TRBJ2-5, the V gene TRBV6-1, with TRBD2 matching 10 bases. The germline V gene encodes CDR1 MNHNS and CDR2 SASEGT. The CDR3 totals 13 residues. Losses at the gene ends were 8 bases for V and 4 bases for J; bases not matched to a gene: 4. CDR3 loop: CASRAGGRETQYF. DNA of the CDR3: TGTGCCAGCCGAGCGGGGGGGCGAGAGACCCAGTACTTC.

This clonotype was counted at least ten times. The chain recombines TRBV7-9 with TRBJ2-7; 8 nucleotides agree with TRBD1. With V trimmed by 5 bases and J by 5 bases, 17 bases remained unmatched. Germline values: CDR1 SEHNR, CDR2 FQNEAQ (reference sequence). CDR3 length: 17 residues. The DNA for the CDR3 is TGTGCCAGCAGCGTAGGACAGGGACGCGGTTCTGACGACGAGCAGTACTTC. Its translation: CASSVGQGRGSDDEQYF.

This clonotype was counted ten times or more. The chain is built from TRBV3-1 and TRBJ2-2; D uncertain. Germline CDR1 reads LGHDT; CDR2 reads YNNKEL (reference sequence). Trimming took off 1 base at V and 1 base at J, with 10 bases between the two ends. The CDR3 sequence is 16 residues long. CDR3 coding DNA: TGTGCCAGCAGCCAAGGAGGCAGGCAGAACACCGGGGAGCTGTTTTTT. Amino acids: CASSQGGRQNTGELFF.

This clonotype was counted at least ten times. The chain carries TRBV20-1 and TRBJ2-3, with D hard to call. V was shortened by 2 bases and J by 0 bases, with 9 bases between the two germline ends. Germline V gives CDR1 DFQATT, CDR2 SNEGSKA (reference sequence). The length of the CDR3 is 14 residues. The CDR3 DNA is TGCAGTGCTAGACCGTCCTCTAGCACAGATACGCAGTATTTT. This codes for CSARPSSSTDTQYF.

This clonotype was counted at least ten times. This chain links TRBV6-5 with TRBJ1-5, with D possibly matching TRBD1 (6 bases). V was cut by 6 bases and J by 5 bases, with 11 bases left in between. CDR1 and CDR2 (germline): MNHEY, SVGAGI. This CDR3 contains 13 residues. CDR3 sequence: CASRTNRDQPQHF. The CDR3, as DNA: TGTGCCAGCAGAACGAACAGGGATCAGCCCCAGCATTTT.

This clonotype was detected ten times or more. Here the CDR3 reads CASSLKVSRQETQYF. The CDR3 DNA reads as TGTGCCAGCAGCTTGAAGGTCAGTCGGCAAGAGACCCAGTACTTC. The chain combines TRBV5-5 with TRBJ2-5; D gene ambiguous. Germline values: CDR1 SGHKS, CDR2 YYEKEE (reference sequence). The CDR3 is made up of 15 amino acids. V shed 1 base and J shed 2 bases, with 12 bases lying between them. The full variable domain, completed using reference TRBV5-5 and TRBJ2-5, is DAGVTQSPTHLIKTRGQQVTLRCSPISGHKSVSWYQQVLGQGPQFIFQYYEKEERGRGNFPDRFSARQFPNYSSELNVNALLLGDSALYLCASSLKVSRQETQYFGPGTRLLVL.

This clonotype has at least ten counts. This chain uses TRBV6-2 or TRBV6-3 with TRBJ1-6, with TRBD1 matching 10 bases. The CDR3 covers 14 residues. V dropped 6 bases and J dropped 10; count of bases not matched to a gene: 6. CDR1 and CDR2 from the germline V gene are MNHEY and SVGEGT. In DNA form, the CDR3 reads TGTGCCAGCAGCCGGGGACAGGGGAGCTCACCCCTCCACTTT. Protein: CASSRGQGSSPLHF.

This chain connects TRBV7-2 to TRBJ2-3, with 13 positions matching TRBD2. CDR1 and CDR2 (germline): SGHTA, FQGNSA. The CDR3 consists of 16 residues. Trimming removed 4 bases from V and 9 bases from J; junction bases left unmatched: 10. The CDR3 bases are TGTGCCAGCAGCTCCCTGGGACTAGCGGGATTGGGCACGCAGTATTTT. As protein: CASSSLGLAGLGTQYF.

This clonotype has ten or more counts. V usage is TRBV14 and J usage is TRBJ2-3; unclear D gene. The CDR3 spans 13 residues. The germline CDR1 and CDR2 sequences are SGHDN and FVKESK. With 1 base removed from V and 3 bases from J, the gap between germline ends came to 5 bases. The CDR3 coding sequence is TGTGCCAGCAGCCAAGGTTGGACAGATACGCAGTATTTT. This translates into CASSQGWTDTQYF. Complete variable domain (other parts from reference TRBV14 and TRBJ2-3): EAGVTQFPSHSVIEKGQTVTLRCDPISGHDNLYWYRRVMGKEIKFLLHFVKESKQDESGMPNNRFLAERTGGTYSTLKVQPAELEDSGVYFCASSQGWTDTQYFGPGTRLTVL.

This clonotype has a count of ten or more. This chain uses TRBV20-1 with TRBJ1-1; 8 bases fit TRBD1. The CDR3 length is 14 residues. The V gene's germline CDR1 is DFQATT and CDR2 SNEGSKA (reference sequence). V trimming: 6 bases; J trimming: 5 bases; junction bases outside the gene matches: 11. CDR3 in amino acids: CSAQGRTGWTEAFF. Here the CDR3 DNA reads TGCAGTGCCCAAGGGCGGACAGGGTGGACTGAAGCTTTCTTT.

This clonotype was counted at least ten times. The chain combines TRBV4-1 with TRBJ1-1; D is unresolved. The CDR3 runs 13 residues. Looked up from germline, CDR1 is MGHRA and CDR2 is YSYEKL. Trimming left V 1 base short and J 3 bases short, with 6 bases between. CDR3 sequence reads: CASSQVEDTEAFF. DNA for the CDR3: TGCGCCAGCAGCCAAGTGGAGGACACTGAAGCTTTCTTT.

The sample holds a few counts of this clonotype. The J gene is TRBJ2-5, the V gene TRBV28; D is possibly TRBD1 (6 bases). The CDR3 loop spans 14 amino acids. Germline loops: CDR1 MDHEN, CDR2 SYDVKM. The V gene lost 6 bases and the J gene lost 7 bases, with 18 bases spanning the gap. The CDR3 nucleotides read TGTGCCAGCAGCTCGATCGACAGGCTTGTGACCCAGTACTTC. It translates to CASSSIDRLVTQYF. The full variable domain, completed using reference TRBV28 and TRBJ2-5, is DVKVTQSSRYLVKRTGEKVFLECVQDMDHENMFWYRQDPGLGLRLIYFSYDVKMKEKGDIPEGYSVSREKKERFSLILESASTNQTSMYLCASSSIDRLVTQYFGPGTRLLVL.

The table lists this clonotype with many counts. The V and J genes are TRBV20-1 and TRBJ2-1, with 7 nucleotides matching TRBD2. This CDR3 is built from 14 residues. With 3 bases clipped from V and 8 bases from J, the junction kept 10 bases outside the gene matches. Germline V gene data show CDR1 as DFQATT and CDR2 as SNEGSKA (reference sequence). In nucleotides, the CDR3 is TGCAGTGCTAGGTCGGGGGGTTTGCCACATGAGCAGTTCTTC. As protein: CSARSGGLPHEQFF.

This clonotype was counted at least ten times. The rearrangement links TRBV14 to TRBJ2-1; D is perhaps TRBD1 (6 bases). Deletions cut 4 bases from V and 10 bases from J, with 11 bases between. Germline CDR1 is SGHDN and CDR2 is FVKESK. The CDR3 sequence is 12 residues long. The DNA of the CDR3 is TGTGCCAGCAGCCCAGGGGTTTGGGAGCAGTTCTTC. Its protein product is CASSPGVWEQFF.